This T cell receptor beta chain was sequenced for a study of response to subunit inactivated influenza vaccine. A single record per CDR3 protein comes from TCRdb applying MiXCR to the RT-PCR reads. The sample shows 610,000 or so distinct CDR3 sequences, 14% of them seen only once. Findings and limits, study-wide: Authors suggested each seasonal flu vaccination may recruit only limited numbers of new T cells.

Concerning this clonotype itself: The antigen is undetermined.

CDR1 SGHRS and CDR2 YFSETQ come from the germline V gene. The J segment lost 6 bases and the V segment lost 2 bases, leaving 7 bases of the junction unmatched. The CDR3 runs 16 residues. The chain couples TRBV5-1 to TRBJ2-4; 11 nucleotides match TRBD1. The material was PBMCs from blood, obtained 11 to 12 days after vaccination. The clonotype comes from a man aged 45-60 years who received an inactivated influenza vaccine. This CDR3 reads CASSFNPGTGGNIQYF. Written as DNA, the CDR3 is TGCGCCAGCAGCTTCAACCCCGGGACAGGGGGAAACATTCAGTACTTC.